These 8 T cell receptor beta chains originate from one sample sequenced in a study of shared clonotypes between healthy human individuals. It was CD45RO-negative cells, positively selected for CCR7, that made up naive CD8 cells, with terminally differentiated effector memory CD45RA+ cells excluded. Here immunoSEQ multiplex PCR was the method, and the copy in TCRdb shows in-frame clones only, minus some. This sample carries hundreds of thousands of clones, about 95% of them seen once, and the ten largest clones take around 0.12%. The material sequenced was naive CD8+ T cells sorted from blood. These receptor sequences come from a woman aged 25 to 45 in good health.

The chain couples TRBV13 to TRBJ2-6; D is unresolved. The CDR3 spans 19 residues. Germline CDR1 reads PRHDT; CDR2 reads FYEKMQ (reference sequence). The V and J ends lost 4 bases and 0 bases respectively, with 19 bases between them. The CDR3: CASSSTDGIISSGANVLTF. The CDR3, as DNA: TGTGCCAGCAGCTCCACCGACGGCATAATAAGCTCTGGGGCCAACGTCCTGACTTTC. Based on the CDR3 plus reference TRBV13 and TRBJ2-6, the full variable domain is AAGVIQSPRHLIKEKRETATLKCYPIPRHDTVYWYQQGPGQDPQFLISFYEKMQSDKGSIPDRFSAQQFSDYHSELNMSSLELGDSALYFCASSSTDGIISSGANVLTFGAGSRLTVL.

This clone was detected only once. V is TRBV6-6 and J is TRBJ1-1, with D perhaps matching TRBD1 (5 bases). The CDR3 sequence is 13 residues long. Trimming pared 6 bases from V and 0 bases from J, leaving 8 bases between. Germline CDR1 MNHNY, CDR2 SVGAGI (reference sequence). The CDR3 here is CASRKTVNTEAFF. DNA for the CDR3: TGTGCCAGCAGAAAGACAGTGAACACTGAAGCTTTCTTT.

This clone came up once. As DNA, the CDR3 is TGCGCCAGCAGACAGATCCATCTTAACTATGGCTACACCTTC. Translating gives CASRQIHLNYGYTF. The chain recombines TRBV4-1 with TRBJ1-2, with D uncertain. Germline V gene sequence: CDR1 MGHRA, CDR2 YSYEKL. The CDR3 is 14 residues long. V lost 6 bases to trimming and J lost 1 base, with 12 bases between them.

The rearrangement links TRBV27 to TRBJ1-4, with D uncertain. The CDR3 totals 16 residues. Germline V gene data show CDR1 as MNHEY and CDR2 as SMNVEV (reference sequence). The V and J ends lost 5 bases and 4 bases respectively, with 17 bases between them. CDR3 sequence reads: CASSPSWGQVNEKLFF. The CDR3 DNA is TGTGCCAGCAGTCCCTCATGGGGTCAGGTTAATGAAAAACTGTTTTTT.

The genes are TRBV19 and TRBJ2-1; TRBD2 matches 9 bases. The germline CDR1 and CDR2 sequences are LNHDA and SQIVND (reference sequence). The CDR3 contains 15 residues. The V gene end was trimmed by 8 bases and the J gene end by 7 bases; junction bases not matched to a gene: 12. CDR3 sequence: CASGDPSGTWNEQFF. The CDR3 DNA follows: TGTGCCAGTGGAGATCCTAGCGGGACTTGGAATGAGCAGTTCTTC.

The chain joins TRBV27 to TRBJ2-3; D gene ambiguous. V was trimmed by 6 bases and J by 4 bases, leaving 8 bases between them. Germline CDR1 and CDR2: MNHEY and SMNVEV (reference sequence). The CDR3 runs 12 residues. CDR3 bases: TGTGCCAGCAGGGCCACAGCAGATACGCAGTATTTT. Protein: CASRATADTQYF.

The V call is TRBV30, the J call TRBJ2-1; D call uncertain. V lost 5 bases and J 7 bases, leaving 12 bases between the germline ends. CDR1 and CDR2 (germline): GTSNPN, SVGIG (reference sequence). This CDR3 region has 12 residues. CDR3 nucleotide sequence: TGTGCCTGGGGACCCGCTTGGAATGAGCAGTTCTTC. This gives the protein CAWGPAWNEQFF.

V is TRBV7-9 and J is TRBJ2-5; D is possibly TRBD1 or TRBD2 (5 bases each). Germline values: CDR1 SEHNR, CDR2 FQNEAQ (reference sequence). The CDR3 loop spans 13 amino acids. Trimming took 8 bases from V and 1 from J, leaving 11 bases between them. DNA of the CDR3: TGTGCCAGCCCTCGGGACGGCCAAGAGACCCAGTACTTC. It yields the protein CASPRDGQETQYF. The full variable domain, completed using reference TRBV7-9 and TRBJ2-5, is DTGVSQNPRHKITKRGQNVTFRCDPISEHNRLYWYRQTLGQGPEFLTYFQNEAQLEKSRLLSDRFSAERPKGSFSTLEIQRTEQGDSAMYLCASPRDGQETQYFGPGTRLLVL.